This T cell receptor (beta chain) was recorded in a study of vaccination and CD4 T cells after COVID-19. Study as a whole: Researchers treated cells with overlapping spike peptides taken from SARS-CoV-2, HCoV-NL63, HCoV-OC43 and HCoV-229E. Overall study findings and caveats: Convalescent patients saw a median approximately 90% of their reactive clones show up only after vaccination. Nearly all convalescent vaccine-specific clones, 304 of 307, recognized only SARS-CoV-2 spike.

Sequencing of cultured CD4+ T cell DNA used the Oncomine TCR Beta short-read assay. From cultured CD4+ T cells, genomic DNA was extracted. TCRdb used MiXCR to reprocess the PCR reads, holding one entry per CDR3 protein. The sample has around 17,000 distinct CDR3 sequences, about a third seen once. This clonotype showed up just a few times. Its target is not known. Treatment denoted: roughly ten-day PBMC culture with coronavirus spike peptide pools or control peptides (ViraFEST assay). The sequenced sample was cultured CD4+ T cells from blood. The source of this sequence is a human donor with COVID-19.

This CDR3 reads CASILRGNVNTEAFF. The CDR3 region has the DNA TGTGCCAGCATCTTACGGGGAAATGTGAACACTGAAGCTTTCTTT. The V gene is TRBV6-1, the J gene TRBJ1-1; D not resolved. V lost 7 bases and J 0 bases, leaving 15 bases between the germline ends. This CDR3 has 15 residues. Germline CDR1 MNHNS, CDR2 SASEGT.